This T cell receptor (beta chain) was recovered during a study of blood T cells in healthy people across ages. The study's findings and limits: Considered underestimates were the diversity estimates obtained from one million T cells.

Concerning this clonotype itself: The antigen remains unidentified.

A second about 7 to 12 cycle PCR used barcoded and J-beta primers. All samples gave at least 2.5 million CDR3-containing paired-end reads. MiXCR, applied by TCRdb to the 5' RACE reads, yields one record per CDR3 protein. The data contain about 720,000 distinct CDR3 sequences, about a fifth of them seen just once; the ten biggest clones take up less than 25%. This CDR3 comprises 15 residues. CDR1 SGHTA and CDR2 FQGTGA come from the germline V gene. V shed 4 bases and J 6 bases; nucleotides not matched to a gene: 4. V is TRBV7-3 and J is TRBJ2-1; the match to TRBD2 covers 12 bases. This receptor was obtained from a man between 65 and 79 years old in good health. Sequencing used blood. This CDR3 reads CASSSASGRANEQFF. CDR3 nucleotides: TGTGCCAGCAGCTCCGCTAGCGGGAGGGCCAATGAGCAGTTCTTC.